The entry that follows covers one TCR beta chain sequence. This clone was seen more than once but under ten times. The antigen this receptor binds is unknown. No base-level quality is on record; no much larger clone is a single base apart. Collaborating institutions collected whole blood in K2EDTA tubes following their own protocols. Collaborator samples were shipped for TCRbeta analysis as frozen whole blood, isolated PBMCs, or DNA extracted from either sample type. This sample is part of a study of blood T cell repertoires in COVID-19 (dated by TCRdb to the early 2020s). Broadly, across the study: Collaborator samples came from the United States, Italy and Spain and covered acute and convalescent phases of COVID-19. The prospective study material was composed of cDNA or gDNA derived from T cells, B-cell-depleted T cells, or PBMCs. Subjects who had been exposed to COVID-19, were actively infected with it, or had recovered from it provided the deeply sampled blood TCRbeta repertoires that made up the dataset. The repertoires were made available in a free public database intended to serve as a resource for research on the immune response to SARS-CoV-2. Samples were obtained from the ongoing ImmuneRACE study (first 160 participants) and from about 1,300 subjects provided by 6 global collaborators. Sample metadata almost always included a de-identified subject ID, COVID-19 status, age in years and sex. Where HLA class I and class II types were available, the types were taken from metadata supplied by the sample provider, not from assay-based typing.

Overall study outcomes, separate from this receptor: The amount of clinical and demographic metadata varied by source and participant and was provided uncurated.

TCRbeta CDR3 regions were amplified from genomic DNA by means of the immunoSEQ Assay, a bias-controlled multiplex PCR. The source study handled its data this way. The number of nucleated cells in each sample was estimated from the amplification of reference gene primers within the assay. To quantify the absolute abundance of each unique TCRbeta CDR3 rearrangement, sequence reads were collapsed and filtered. For each sample, productive Simpson clonality was calculated by taking the square root of Simpson's diversity index across productive rearrangements. In its TCRdb copy, this immuneACCESS table keeps in-frame sequences only and misses some clones. Where compared with another copy, unresolved V genes explain less than half of these, and the others have no known cause. The D gene and trimming were derived from the DNA, and the V and J assignments and clone size from that table. The sample includes more than 95,000 clones, with about nine tenths observed a single time. The leading ten clones occupy 1.5% to 2% of the sample.

Deletion took 0 bases off V and 5 bases off J, with a span of 11 bases between the germline ends. Reading the germline V gene gives CDR1 SGHRS and CDR2 YFSETQ. From cysteine to phenylalanine, the CDR3 is 14 amino acids long. Left in the record is the CDR3 DNA by itself, 42 bases read in frame from the first base. Sample: peripheral blood. The receptor chain draws on TRBV5-1 and TRBJ1-1; the D gene is possibly TRBD1, with 6 bases matching. The sequence derives from a human donor with active COVID-19. The donor label of this sample is uncertain. The nucleotides are TGCGCCAGCAGCTTGGACAGGGTCCGGACTGAAGCTTTCTTT. The translation is CASSLDRVRTEAFF. Full variable domain (CDR3 extended with the reference TRBV5-1 and TRBJ1-1 proteins): KAGVTQTPRYLIKTRGQQVTLSCSPISGHRSVSWYQQTPGQGLQFLFEYFSETQRNKGNFPGRFSGRQFSNSRSEMNVSTLELGDSALYLCASSLDRVRTEAFFGQGTRLTVV.